What follows are 19 T cell receptor beta chains derived from one specimen sequenced in a study of neurological immune-mediated disorders. In TCRdb, the 5' RACE reads were re-called with MiXCR into one record per CDR3 protein. This table has about 59,000 distinct CDR3 sequences, approximately 4% appearing once. Sequencing was performed on PBMCs. These receptors were collected from a woman under 40 with multiple sclerosis.

This clonotype was recorded many times. The chain recombines TRBV5-1 with TRBJ2-1, with D tentatively TRBD2 (6 bases). Trimming removed 4 bases from V and 4 bases from J, with 9 bases in between. The germline V gene encodes CDR1 SGHRS and CDR2 YFSETQ. There are 13 residues in the CDR3. CDR3 region: CASSHGGYNEQFF. DNA of the CDR3: TGCGCCAGCAGCCACGGGGGTTACAATGAGCAGTTCTTC.

A word on this clonotype: Since the CDR3 does not end with the conserved phenylalanine or tryptophan, this likely comes from a read error. The chain carries TRBV5-1 and TRBJ2-5; possibly TRBD2 for D (6 bases). V lost 0 bases and J 1 base, leaving 19 bases between the germline ends. The germline V gene has CDR1 SGHRS and CDR2 YFSETQ. The CDR3 covers 18 residues. CDR3 nucleotide sequence: TGCGCCAGCAGCTTGGAGGGGATTGGAGGGGCCAGCCAAGAGACCCAGTACAAC. Its translation: CASSLEGIGGASQETQYN.

This clonotype was seen a handful of times. The chain couples TRBV5-5 to TRBJ2-3; 7 nucleotides agree with TRBD2. Per the germline V gene, CDR1 is SGHKS and CDR2 is YYEKEE (reference sequence). The V gene end was trimmed by 1 base and the J gene end by 3 bases; junction bases not matched to a gene: 8. CDR3 length equals 16 residues. This CDR3 is CASSLSLRERTDTQYF. The CDR3 coding sequence is TGTGCCAGCAGCTTGTCGTTGCGGGAGCGGACAGATACGCAGTATTTT.

V and J are TRBV3-1 and TRBJ2-5; unclear D gene. The germline CDR1 and CDR2 sequences are LGHDT and YNNKEL (reference sequence). The CDR3 covers 14 residues. V lost 4 bases and J lost 4, with 13 bases in between. CDR3 sequence: CASSPPERAETQYF. CDR3 DNA: TGTGCCAGCAGCCCTCCGGAAAGGGCAGAGACCCAGTACTTC.

This clonotype was counted ten times or more. The CDR3 nucleotides are TGTGCCAGCAGCTCCGGGGGGGTGATCGGGGAGCTGTTTTTT. Translating gives CASSSGGVIGELFF. V is TRBV7-6 and J is TRBJ2-2; 8 bases are shared with TRBD2. This CDR3 has 14 amino acids. The V segment lost 4 bases and the J segment 7 bases; nucleotides outside the gene matches: 5. Germline V gene lookup returns CDR1 SGHVS and CDR2 FNYEAQ.

This clonotype appeared many times. This CDR3 reads CASSPKYEQYF. In DNA, the CDR3 is TGTGCCAGCAGCCCGAAATACGAGCAGTACTTC. J is TRBJ2-7 and V is TRBV7-2; D gene uncertain. The germline V and J ends were trimmed by 5 bases and 4 bases, with 6 bases remaining between them. The CDR3 runs 11 residues. Germline-derived CDR1 and CDR2 are SGHTA and FQGNSA.

This clonotype appeared many times. The rearrangement links TRBV5-1 to TRBJ2-5; D gene unclear. In germline, CDR1 is SGHRS, CDR2 YFSETQ. The V and J ends lost 0 bases and 1 base respectively, with 7 bases between them. The CDR3 length is 14 residues. CDR3 sequence: CASSLAGPQETQYF. CDR3 bases: TGCGCCAGCAGCTTGGCCGGTCCCCAAGAGACCCAGTACTTC.

This clonotype was seen repeatedly, ten times or more. This chain links TRBV7-9 with TRBJ2-7, with TRBD2 identical over 10 bases. Unmatched junction bases numbered 10, after V lost 5 bases and J lost 6 bases. Germline assignment: CDR1 SEHNR and CDR2 FQNEAQ (reference sequence). The CDR3 has 15 amino acids. The CDR3 nucleotides read TGTGCCAGCAGCCGTAGCGGGGGGACTTCAGGCGAGCAGTACTTC. Translation gives CASSRSGGTSGEQYF.

This clonotype has at least ten counts. The DNA for the CDR3 is TGCGCCAGCAGCTCCCAGGGGGGGGTCACTGAAGCTTTCTTT. It codes for CASSSQGGVTEAFF. The rearrangement uses TRBV5-1 and TRBJ1-1; TRBD1 matches 7 bases. V shed 3 bases, J shed 4 bases, and the junction held 6 bases outside the gene matches. The CDR3 sequence is 14 residues long. CDR1 and CDR2 from the germline V gene are SGHRS and YFSETQ. Full variable domain (rest looked up from reference TRBV5-1 and TRBJ1-1): KAGVTQTPRYLIKTRGQQVTLSCSPISGHRSVSWYQQTPGQGLQFLFEYFSETQRNKGNFPGRFSGRQFSNSRSEMNVSTLELGDSALYLCASSSQGGVTEAFFGQGTRLTVV.

This clonotype was observed at least ten times. The chain carries TRBV20-1 and TRBJ2-2; 8 bases match TRBD1. Trimming at V came to 0 bases and at J to 4 bases, leaving 7 bases not matched to a gene. This CDR3 comprises 16 residues. Per the germline V gene, CDR1 is DFQATT and CDR2 is SNEGSKA (reference sequence). In DNA form, the CDR3 reads TGCAGTGCTAGAGAGTCGGACAGGGAGGCCACCGGGGAGCTGTTTTTT. It codes for CSARESDREATGELFF.

This clonotype was seen only a few times. The junction and the germline gene differ at one end; a read error may be behind it. The chain links TRBV10-3 to TRBJ1-5; 7 bases agree with TRBD1. The CDR3 is 14 residues long. Germline values: CDR1 ENHRY, CDR2 SYGVKD. The CDR3 nucleotides read TGTGCCATCAGTGAACAGGGGAGGGGCCAGCCCCAGAATTTT. Its protein product is CAISEQGRGQPQNF.

This clonotype showed up many times. This sequence joins TRBV29-1 and TRBJ1-5, with D tentatively TRBD1 (6 bases). The length of the CDR3 is 13 residues. CDR1 and CDR2 from the germline V gene are SQVTM and ANQGSEA. V shed 7 bases and J shed 4 bases, with 14 bases lying between them. CDR3 sequence reads: CSAKQGRNQPQHF. For the CDR3, the DNA is TGCAGCGCCAAACAGGGAAGAAATCAGCCCCAGCATTTT.

This clonotype appeared many times. The chain has TRBV5-1 and TRBJ2-1; D uncertain. V lost 4 bases to trimming and J lost 7 bases, with 18 bases between them. Germline CDR1 is SGHRS and CDR2 is YFSETQ. The CDR3 extends over 15 amino acids. The CDR3 loop reads CASSQTATAVNEQFF. The CDR3 DNA follows: TGCGCCAGCAGCCAGACTGCGACGGCGGTGAATGAGCAGTTCTTC.

The sample holds many counts of this clonotype. This sequence joins TRBV7-9 and TRBJ2-7; possibly TRBD1 for D (7 bases). Germline CDR1 reads SEHNR; CDR2 reads FQNEAQ (reference sequence). The CDR3 is made up of 15 amino acids. V dropped 5 bases and J dropped 4 bases, with 18 bases sitting between them. The CDR3 sequence: CASSPFSGGPYEQYF. CDR3 sequence (DNA): TGTGCCAGCAGCCCCTTTTCAGGGGGGCCTTACGAGCAGTACTTC.

This clonotype was observed at least ten times. This rearrangement joins TRBV6-5 to TRBJ2-2, with no clear D. This CDR3 is built from 13 residues. Trimming stripped 2 bases from V and 7 bases from J, with 8 bases between. Looked up from germline, CDR1 is MNHEY and CDR2 is SVGAGI. The CDR3 here is CASSYLKGGELFF. Here the CDR3 DNA reads TGTGCCAGCAGTTACCTTAAAGGCGGGGAGCTGTTTTTT.

To note about this clonotype: The conserved phenylalanine or tryptophan is not found at the CDR3 terminus, so this likely reflects a read error. V gene TRBV7-2 combines with J gene TRBJ1-2; possibly TRBD1 for D (5 bases). Germline assignment: CDR1 SGHTA and CDR2 FQGNSA. The CDR3 has 12 residues. The ends were cut back, 5 bases at V and 7 bases at J, with 11 bases in the middle. The CDR3 protein is CASSTNRGGYTN. CDR3 DNA: TGTGCCAGCAGCACAAATAGGGGTGGCTACACCAAC.

In its sample, this clonotype was seen many times. The chain carries TRBV5-1 and TRBJ2-1; D could derive from TRBD1 or TRBD2 (6 bases each). The CDR3 has 14 amino acids. Germline lookup yields CDR1 SGHRS and CDR2 YFSETQ. V lost 3 bases and J 7 bases, leaving 14 bases between the germline ends. The CDR3 sequence is CASSWGAAGNEQFF. In DNA form, the CDR3 reads TGCGCCAGCAGCTGGGGGGCGGCTGGGAATGAGCAGTTCTTC.

This clonotype was found many times. V gene TRBV6-5 combines with J gene TRBJ1-2; 7 nucleotides align to TRBD1. Trimming cost V 5 bases and J 2 bases; bases outside gene matches: 5. The CDR3 length is 14 residues. The germline V gene encodes CDR1 MNHEY and CDR2 SVGAGI. The CDR3 DNA reads TGTGCCAGCAGTCGAGCGACAGGGAACTATGGCTACACCTTC. Encoded protein: CASSRATGNYGYTF.

This clonotype was found many times. The gene calls are TRBV6-5 and TRBJ2-7; perhaps D is TRBD1 or TRBD2 (7 bases each). V lost 4 bases, J lost 6 bases, and 13 bases lay in between. The CDR3 sequence is 13 residues long. Germline CDR1 is MNHEY and CDR2 is SVGAGI. The DNA of the CDR3 is TGTGCCAGCAGTTCTGCAGGGGGGGGCGAGCAGTACTTC. Protein product: CASSSAGGGEQYF.